This TCR beta chain was sequenced for a study of blood T cells in healthy people across ages. Total RNA extraction produced at least 5.5 micrograms (per sample) for the study. A word on this clonotype: Its target is unknown.

Study findings and constraints: Investigators viewed diversity estimates from one million T cells as underestimates, the study reported. In older individuals, TCR beta diversity per million T cells was lower, falling roughly linearly with age.

With a J-beta primer mix and a sample-barcoded 5' primer, a second PCR ran roughly 6 to 11 cycles. Each TCR beta cDNA got a 12-nucleotide random molecular identifier. In TCRdb, the 5' RACE reads were re-called with MiXCR into one record per CDR3 protein. Found here are around 1.5 million distinct CDR3 sequences, 30% to 40% of them singletons; the top ten hold approximately 10%. The specimen was blood. This TCR derives from a young woman in good health.

The CDR3 is CSARMREGPWEQYF. CDR3 sequence (DNA): TGCAGTGCTAGGATGAGGGAGGGCCCCTGGGAGCAGTACTTC. The rearrangement joins TRBV20-1 to TRBJ2-7, with 7 bases aligning to TRBD2. The CDR3 contains 14 residues. Germline V gene data show CDR1 as DFQATT and CDR2 as SNEGSKA (reference sequence). The junction had 12 bases not matched to a gene; V was cut back by 3 bases and J by 7 bases.